This note documents a single T cell receptor beta chain sequence. Germline lookup yields CDR1 SGHTS and CDR2 YDEGEE. Trimming took 0 bases from V and 4 from J, leaving 5 bases between them. CDR3 length: 14 residues. The sample comes from a study of shared T cell receptors in the human thymus. Using immunoSEQ multiplex PCR, the repertoire was profiled, and TCRdb retains in-frame clones only, with some absent. The data hold 640,000 or so clones, with 87% observed a single time. The same specimen was also included in a second study, on human thymus T cells. That paper notes: Donation was from healthy Finnish infants who were having corrective surgery that addressed congenital heart defects. Thymic samples were excised during corrective heart operations. V and J genes seemed to be used with bias in thymic and blood repertoires. What related research reported was that thymic repertoires overlapped highly among unrelated individuals.

Sequenced material: thymocytes. This TCR derives from a boy younger than two with a congenital heart defect. This chain connects TRBV5-8 to TRBJ1-6; D is unresolved. The CDR3, as DNA: TGTGCCAGCAGCTTGGGGCAGTATAATTCACCCCTCCACTTT. Its translation: CASSLGQYNSPLHF.